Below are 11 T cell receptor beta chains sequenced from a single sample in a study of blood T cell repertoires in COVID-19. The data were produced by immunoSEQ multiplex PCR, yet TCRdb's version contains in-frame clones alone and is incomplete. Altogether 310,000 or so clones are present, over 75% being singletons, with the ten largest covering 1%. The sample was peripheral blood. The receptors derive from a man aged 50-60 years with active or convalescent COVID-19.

CDR3 region: CASSPSLAALNNEQFF. The CDR3 DNA sequence: TGTGCCAGCAGTCCCTCACTAGCGGCGTTAAACAATGAGCAGTTCTTC. The chain is built from TRBV28 and TRBJ2-1, with 8 bases lining up with TRBD2. V lost 5 bases to trimming and J lost 5 bases; unmatched junction nucleotides: 11. Looked up from germline, CDR1 is MDHEN and CDR2 is SYDVKM. The CDR3 extends over 16 amino acids.

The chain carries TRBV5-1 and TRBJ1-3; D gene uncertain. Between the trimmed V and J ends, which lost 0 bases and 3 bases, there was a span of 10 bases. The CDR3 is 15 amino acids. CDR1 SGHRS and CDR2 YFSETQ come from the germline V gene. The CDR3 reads CASSLDGMDGNTIYF. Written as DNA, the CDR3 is TGCGCCAGCAGCTTGGACGGGATGGATGGAAACACCATATATTTT.

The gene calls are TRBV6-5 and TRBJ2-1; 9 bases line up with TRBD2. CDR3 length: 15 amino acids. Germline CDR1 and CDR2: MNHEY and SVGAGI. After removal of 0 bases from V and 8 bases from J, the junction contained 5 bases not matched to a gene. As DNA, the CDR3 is TGTGCCAGCAGTTACTCGGCTAGCGGGAAGGATGAGCAGTTCTTC. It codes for CASSYSASGKDEQFF.

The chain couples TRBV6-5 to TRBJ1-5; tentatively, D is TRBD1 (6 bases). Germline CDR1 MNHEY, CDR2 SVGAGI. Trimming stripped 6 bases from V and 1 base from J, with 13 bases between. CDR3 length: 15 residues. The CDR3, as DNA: TGTGCCAGCAGGTTTACGGACAGAAGCAATCAGCCCCAGCATTTT. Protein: CASRFTDRSNQPQHF.

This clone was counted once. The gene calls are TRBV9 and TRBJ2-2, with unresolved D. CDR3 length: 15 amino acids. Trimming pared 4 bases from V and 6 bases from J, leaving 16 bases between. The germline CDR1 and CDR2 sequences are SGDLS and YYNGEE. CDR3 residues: CASSPPSGLSGELFF. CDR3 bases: TGTGCCAGCAGCCCTCCCAGTGGCCTTTCCGGGGAGCTGTTTTTT.

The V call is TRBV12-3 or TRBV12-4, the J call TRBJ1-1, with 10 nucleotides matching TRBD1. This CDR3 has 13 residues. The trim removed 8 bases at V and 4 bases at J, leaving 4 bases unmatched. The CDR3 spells CASLRTGGTEAFF. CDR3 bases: TGTGCCAGCTTACGGACAGGGGGCACTGAAGCTTTCTTT.

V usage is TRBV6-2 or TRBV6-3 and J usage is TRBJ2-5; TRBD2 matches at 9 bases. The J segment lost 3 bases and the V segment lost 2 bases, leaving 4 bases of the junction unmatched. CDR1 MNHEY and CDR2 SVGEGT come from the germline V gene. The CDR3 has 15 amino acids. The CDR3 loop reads CASSYTASGEETQYF. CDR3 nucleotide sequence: TGTGCCAGCAGTTACACGGCTAGCGGGGAAGAGACCCAGTACTTC.

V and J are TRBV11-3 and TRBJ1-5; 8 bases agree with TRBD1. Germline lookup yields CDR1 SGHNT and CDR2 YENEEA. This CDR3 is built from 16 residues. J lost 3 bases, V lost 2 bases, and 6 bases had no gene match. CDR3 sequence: CASSLSSGQDNQPQHF. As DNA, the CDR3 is TGTGCCAGCAGCTTAAGCTCGGGACAGGACAATCAGCCCCAGCATTTT.

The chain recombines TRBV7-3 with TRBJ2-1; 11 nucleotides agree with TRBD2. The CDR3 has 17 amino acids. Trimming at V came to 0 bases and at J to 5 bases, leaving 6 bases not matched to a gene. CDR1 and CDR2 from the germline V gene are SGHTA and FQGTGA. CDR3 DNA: TGTGCCAGCAGCTTAACCGGGACTAGCGGATTGAACAATGAGCAGTTCTTC. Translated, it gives CASSLTGTSGLNNEQFF. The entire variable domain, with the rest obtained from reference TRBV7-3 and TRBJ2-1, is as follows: GAGVSQTPSNKVTEKGKYVELRCDPISGHTALYWYRQSLGQGPEFLIYFQGTGAADDSGLPNDRFFAVRPEGSVSTLKIQRTERGDSAVYLCASSLTGTSGLNNEQFFGPGTRLTVL.

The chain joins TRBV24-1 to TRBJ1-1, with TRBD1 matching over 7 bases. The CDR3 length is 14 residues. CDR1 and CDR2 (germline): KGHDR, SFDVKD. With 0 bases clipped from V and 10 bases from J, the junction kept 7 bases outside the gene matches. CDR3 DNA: TGTGCCACCAGTGATTTGGAAAGGGGGCGAGGAGCTTTCTTT. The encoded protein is CATSDLERGRGAFF.

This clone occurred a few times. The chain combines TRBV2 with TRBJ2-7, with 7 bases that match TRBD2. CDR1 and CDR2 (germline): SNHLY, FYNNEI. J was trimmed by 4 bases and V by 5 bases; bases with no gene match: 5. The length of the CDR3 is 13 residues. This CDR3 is CASSRDYRYEQYF. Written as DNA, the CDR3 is TGTGCCAGCAGTAGGGACTACCGTTACGAGCAGTACTTC.